This TCR beta chain was sequenced during a study of T cell repertoires in cytomegalovirus infection. Study-level background: CMV epitopes used comprised recently identified HLA-C-restricted ones and well-studied HLA-B-restricted ones. Public signatures in TCR beta pointed to CMV infection and matching HLA type.

V dropped 5 bases and J dropped 8; count of bases not matched to a gene: 10. Germline assignment: CDR1 SGHTA and CDR2 FQGNSA. This CDR3 region has 15 residues. Comment on this clonotype: Its antigen is unidentified.

TCRdb recomputed calls from the reads with MiXCR, one row per CDR3 protein. Of approximately 390,000 distinct CDR3 sequences in the sample, about 34% were seen once. This receptor was identified in a human donor in good health (CMV status not recorded). Some clones in this sample may be carry-over from other donors' samples. The chain combines TRBV7-2 with TRBJ2-1; 9 nucleotides match TRBD2. This specimen was cultured PBMCs, taken from culture after CMV antigen stimulation. This CDR3 reads CASSPDGGRAYEQFF. CDR3 DNA: TGTGCCAGCAGCCCAGACGGCGGGAGGGCCTATGAGCAGTTCTTC.